Listed here are 9 T cell receptor beta chains from one sample, sequenced in a study of blood T cell repertoires in COVID-19. TCRdb keeps only in-frame clones here, not all; method: immunoSEQ multiplex PCR. The data contain fewer than 400,000 clones, around nine tenths of them seen just once; the ten biggest clones take up roughly 5%. Sequencing was done on a sample of PBMCs or T cells enriched from blood (not recorded which). All receptors come from a man aged 60 to 75 who had recovered from COVID-19.

This clone has just one count. J is TRBJ2-1 and V is TRBV4-3, with 8 bases fitting TRBD2. Germline V lookup: CDR1 LGHNA, CDR2 YSLEER. This CDR3 comprises 21 residues. J gave up 4 bases and V 1 base, and 21 bases lay outside the gene matches. DNA of the CDR3: TGCGCCAGCAGCCAAGTGCTTAGCGGGACGGGGCGGCTCCGCCATTACAATGAGCAGTTCTTC. Translating gives CASSQVLSGTGRLRHYNEQFF.

This chain joins TRBV9 and TRBJ1-6, with D perhaps TRBD1 (6 bases). Trimming took 2 bases from V and 7 from J, leaving 10 bases between them. The CDR3 spans 14 residues. CDR1 SGDLS and CDR2 YYNGEE come from the germline V gene. The CDR3 region has the DNA TGTGCCAGCAGCGTTGAGGGGGAAAATTCACCCCTCCACTTT. Its protein product is CASSVEGENSPLHF.

The rearrangement links TRBV5-1 to TRBJ2-7; the D gene is possibly TRBD1 (6 bases). V lost 0 bases and J 3 bases, leaving 19 bases between the germline ends. This CDR3 has 17 amino acids. Germline V lookup: CDR1 SGHRS, CDR2 YFSETQ. The CDR3 bases are TGCGCCAGCAGCTTGGCCGGGCTAGGACAGATGGACTACGAGCAGTACTTC. This translates into CASSLAGLGQMDYEQYF.

The chain employs TRBV15 and TRBJ2-5, with 11 bases lining up with TRBD2. Germline V lookup: CDR1 LNHNV, CDR2 YYDKDF (reference sequence). Unmatched junction bases numbered 9, after V lost 1 base and J lost 5 bases. The CDR3 has 17 amino acids. CDR3 sequence (DNA): TGTGCCACCAGCAGAGGGATTAGCGGGAGGGCCAGGGAGACCCAGTACTTC. Amino acid sequence: CATSRGISGRARETQYF.

The chain couples TRBV7-9 to TRBJ1-6; possible D gene TRBD1, 5 bases. V was cut by 5 bases and J by 6 bases, with 17 bases left in between. This CDR3 has 16 amino acids. Per germline, CDR1 SEHNR and CDR2 FQNEAQ (reference sequence). CDR3 sequence: CASSLGQGFFNSPLHF. In nucleotides, the CDR3 is TGTGCCAGCAGCCTCGGCCAGGGCTTCTTTAATTCACCCCTCCACTTT. Full variable domain (outside the CDR3, taken from reference TRBV7-9 and TRBJ1-6): DTGVSQNPRHKITKRGQNVTFRCDPISEHNRLYWYRQTLGQGPEFLTYFQNEAQLEKSRLLSDRFSAERPKGSFSTLEIQRTEQGDSAMYLCASSLGQGFFNSPLHFGNGTRLTVT.

The genes are TRBV28 and TRBJ2-1; 13 nucleotides line up with TRBD2. This CDR3 region has 16 residues. Germline V gene sequence: CDR1 MDHEN, CDR2 SYDVKM. V was clipped by 1 base and J by 8 bases; unmatched bases: 5. The CDR3 sequence: CASSLSGTSGKDEQFF. DNA of the CDR3: TGTGCCAGCAGTTTATCTGGGACTAGCGGGAAAGATGAGCAGTTCTTC.

The J gene is TRBJ2-1, the V gene TRBV9, with 7 bases fitting TRBD2. J was trimmed by 5 bases and V by 3 bases; bases with no gene match: 8. The germline gives CDR1 SGDLS, CDR2 YYNGEE. The CDR3 is made up of 15 amino acids. The CDR3 coding sequence is TGTGCCAGCAGCGCCCTAGCGGCGCAGAACAATGAGCAGTTCTTC. It codes for CASSALAAQNNEQFF.

The V and J genes are TRBV3-1 (or the pseudogene TRBV3-2) and TRBJ2-7, with TRBD1 as a possible D gene (6 bases). The CDR3 sequence is 14 residues long. Trimming stripped 5 bases from V and 3 bases from J, with 14 bases between. Germline V lookup: CDR1 LGHDT, CDR2 YNNKEL (reference sequence). CDR3 nucleotides: TGTGCCAGCAGCACCCCGGGACACTTCTACGAGCAGTACTTC. Translating it yields CASSTPGHFYEQYF.

The gene calls are TRBV2 and TRBJ2-7, with 9 bases that match TRBD2. CDR1 is SNHLY and CDR2 is FYNNEI in the germline V gene. The CDR3 length is 12 residues. V shed 7 bases, J shed 5 bases, and the junction held 3 bases outside the gene matches. The CDR3 spells CASTQREDEQYF. CDR3 bases: TGTGCCAGCACCCAGCGGGAGGACGAGCAGTACTTC.